The rows below give T cell receptor beta chains drawn from one sample of a study of early T cells in non-severe SARS-CoV-2 infection. TCRdb re-called the 5' RACE reads through MiXCR, storing one row per CDR3 protein. This table has tens of thousands of distinct CDR3 sequences, 5.6% appearing once. The sequencing sample was made of whole blood. The receptors originated from an adult who was a healthcare worker with PCR-confirmed SARS-CoV-2 infection or an uninfected control (not recorded which). Each CDR3 is given with its conserved first and last residue. D genes are given only for firm matches. Clone sizes are given selectively: once, few, many, or a class where the clone is expanded.

clone size: many; J gene: TRBJ1-1; V gene: TRBV5-6; CDR3 length: 11; D gene: NA; CDR3 protein: CASSGHREAFF; CDR3 DNA: TGTGCCAGCAGCGGACACCGAGAAGCTTTCTTT
clone size: many; J gene: TRBJ1-1; V gene: TRBV6-1; CDR3 length: 13; D gene: NA; CDR3 protein: CACQRGGNTEAFF; CDR3 DNA: TGTGCCTGCCAGCGAGGGGGGAACACTGAAGCTTTCTTT
clone size: many; J gene: TRBJ1-2; V gene: TRBV27; CDR3 length: 14; D gene: NA; CDR3 protein: CASSFRGGNYGYTF; CDR3 DNA: TGTGCCAGCAGTTTTCGAGGGGGAAACTATGGCTACACCTTC
clone size: many; J gene: TRBJ2-3; V gene: TRBV12-3/TRBV12-4; CDR3 length: 12; D gene: NA; CDR3 protein: CASSYSQDTQYF; CDR3 DNA: TGTGCCAGCAGTTATTCCCAGGATACGCAGTATTTT
clone size: many; J gene: TRBJ1-6; V gene: TRBV18; CDR3 length: 15; D gene: NA; CDR3 protein: CASSPRIDPHSPLHF; CDR3 DNA: TGTGCCAGCTCACCACGAATTGATCCCCATTCACCCCTCCACTTT
clone size: many; J gene: TRBJ1-3; V gene: TRBV5-5; CDR3 length: 14; D gene: NA; CDR3 protein: CASSSLTLEDTIYF; CDR3 DNA: TGTGCCAGCAGCTCCCTGACGCTTGAGGACACCATATATTTT
clone size: many; J gene: TRBJ2-7; V gene: TRBV13; CDR3 length: 16; D gene: TRBD2; CDR3 protein: CASSQPSVAGDYEQYF; CDR3 DNA: TGTGCCAGCAGCCAACCCAGCGTAGCGGGGGATTACGAGCAGTACTTC
clone size: NA; J gene: TRBJ1-2; V gene: TRBV30; CDR3 length: 11; D gene: NA; CDR3 protein: CAWSPGIGYTF; CDR3 DNA: TGTGCCTGGAGTCCGGGTATTGGCTACACCTTC
clone size: NA; J gene: TRBJ1-5; V gene: TRBV6-6; CDR3 length: 15; D gene: TRBD1; CDR3 protein: CASLVGQWGNQPQHF; CDR3 DNA: TGTGCCAGTTTAGTGGGACAGTGGGGCAATCAGCCCCAGCATTTT
clone size: many; J gene: TRBJ1-5; V gene: TRBV12-5; CDR3 length: 13; D gene: NA; CDR3 protein: CASGLAQNQPQHF; CDR3 DNA: TGTGCTAGTGGTTTGGCGCAAAATCAGCCCCAGCATTTT
clone size: many; J gene: TRBJ1-1; V gene: TRBV5-8; CDR3 length: 13; D gene: NA; CDR3 protein: CASSPGAGVLRVF; CDR3 DNA: TGTGCCAGCAGCCCAGGGGCAGGCGTACTAAGGGTCTTT
clone size: few; J gene: TRBJ2-3; V gene: TRBV25-1; CDR3 length: 16; D gene: NA; CDR3 protein: CASSEMGRGSTDTQYF; CDR3 DNA: TGTGCCAGCAGTGAGATGGGGCGGGGTAGCACAGATACGCAGTATTTT
clone size: few; J gene: TRBJ1-1; V gene: TRBV21-1; CDR3 length: 16; D gene: NA; CDR3 protein: CASSRREKIPNTEAFF; CDR3 DNA: TGTGCCAGCAGCAGGAGAGAGAAAATCCCGAACACTGAAGCTTTCTTT
clone size: NA; J gene: TRBJ2-1; V gene: TRBV14; CDR3 length: 14; D gene: NA; CDR3 protein: CASSQDTGMGEQFF; CDR3 DNA: TGTGCCAGCAGCCAAGATACGGGTATGGGGGAGCAGTTCTTC
clone size: few; J gene: TRBJ1-2; V gene: TRBV3-1; CDR3 length: 13; D gene: TRBD1; CDR3 protein: CASSQGGQGGYTF; CDR3 DNA: TGTGCCAGCAGCCAAGGGGGACAGGGAGGCTACACCTTC
clone size: few; J gene: TRBJ2-2; V gene: TRBV4-2; CDR3 length: 16; D gene: TRBD1; CDR3 protein: CASSQSGTGDTGELFF; CDR3 DNA: TGTGCCAGCAGCCAATCCGGGACAGGGGACACCGGGGAGCTGTTTTTT
clone size: many; J gene: TRBJ1-1; V gene: TRBV9; CDR3 length: 14; D gene: NA; CDR3 protein: CASSVQGGSTEAFF; CDR3 DNA: TGTGCCAGCAGCGTACAGGGAGGTAGCACTGAAGCTTTCTTT
clone size: few; J gene: TRBJ2-3; V gene: TRBV19; CDR3 length: 14; D gene: NA; CDR3 protein: CASSIPGSTDTQYF; CDR3 DNA: TGTGCCAGTAGTATACCCGGCAGCACAGATACGCAGTATTTT
clone size: many; J gene: TRBJ2-1; V gene: TRBV12-3/TRBV12-4; CDR3 length: 21; D gene: TRBD2; CDR3 protein: CASSSNPGTSGSLKGYNEQFF; CDR3 DNA: TGTGCCAGCAGTTCCAATCCCGGGACTAGCGGGTCCCTTAAGGGCTACAATGAGCAGTTCTTC
clone size: many; J gene: TRBJ2-1; V gene: TRBV4-2; CDR3 length: 18; D gene: TRBD2; CDR3 protein: CASSQDTGTSGRAYEQFF; CDR3 DNA: TGTGCCAGCAGCCAAGATACGGGGACTAGCGGGAGGGCCTATGAGCAGTTCTTC
clone size: many; J gene: TRBJ1-5; V gene: TRBV4-1; CDR3 length: 15; D gene: NA; CDR3 protein: CASSQATGPHQPQHF; CDR3 DNA: TGCGCCAGCAGCCAAGCTACAGGCCCACATCAGCCCCAGCATTTT
clone size: many; J gene: TRBJ2-1; V gene: TRBV20-1; CDR3 length: 18; D gene: NA; CDR3 protein: CSARDGSSDRPYYNEQFF; CDR3 DNA: TGCAGTGCTAGAGATGGGAGTTCAGACAGGCCGTACTACAATGAGCAGTTCTTC
clone size: many; J gene: TRBJ2-1; V gene: TRBV27; CDR3 length: 15; D gene: TRBD2; CDR3 protein: CASSSGLAGYNEQFF; CDR3 DNA: TGTGCCAGCAGTTCGGGACTAGCGGGTTACAATGAGCAGTTCTTC
clone size: few; J gene: TRBJ2-5; V gene: TRBV20-1; CDR3 length: 12; D gene: NA; CDR3 protein: CSARVPRGTQYF; CDR3 DNA: TGCAGTGCTAGAGTCCCCCGGGGGACCCAGTACTTC
clone size: many; J gene: TRBJ2-1; V gene: TRBV12-3/TRBV12-4; CDR3 length: 12; D gene: NA; CDR3 protein: CASSALGGRQFF; CDR3 DNA: TGTGCCAGCAGTGCCTTAGGGGGGCGGCAGTTCTTC
clone size: few; J gene: TRBJ2-2; V gene: TRBV19; CDR3 length: 14; D gene: NA; CDR3 protein: CASRNQEGGGELFF; CDR3 DNA: TGTGCCAGTAGAAACCAAGAAGGTGGCGGGGAGCTGTTTTTT
clone size: many; J gene: TRBJ2-5; V gene: TRBV19; CDR3 length: 13; D gene: NA; CDR3 protein: CASRPASQETQYF; CDR3 DNA: TGTGCCAGTAGGCCGGCTTCTCAAGAGACCCAGTACTTC
clone size: many; J gene: TRBJ2-1; V gene: TRBV29-1; CDR3 length: 11; D gene: NA; CDR3 protein: CSMTTDNEQFF; CDR3 DNA: TGCAGCATGACGACAGACAATGAGCAGTTCTTC
clone size: many; J gene: TRBJ1-4; V gene: TRBV5-3; CDR3 length: 15; D gene: NA; CDR3 protein: CARRHTRGANEKLFF; CDR3 DNA: TGTGCCAGAAGACATACCAGAGGAGCTAATGAAAAACTGTTTTTT
clone size: few; J gene: TRBJ2-1; V gene: TRBV12-3/TRBV12-4; CDR3 length: 15; D gene: TRBD2; CDR3 protein: CASSLRLAGADEQFF; CDR3 DNA: TGTGCCAGCAGTCTTAGACTAGCGGGAGCGGATGAGCAGTTCTTC
clone size: many; J gene: TRBJ1-4; V gene: TRBV12-3/TRBV12-4; CDR3 length: 14; D gene: NA; CDR3 protein: CASSQQGGGEKLFF; CDR3 DNA: TGTGCCAGCAGTCAACAGGGTGGGGGAGAAAAACTGTTTTTT
clone size: few; J gene: TRBJ2-3; V gene: TRBV20-1; CDR3 length: 14; D gene: NA; CDR3 protein: CSSSGALSTDTQYF; CDR3 DNA: TGCAGTTCATCAGGGGCACTTAGCACAGATACGCAGTATTTT
clone size: NA; J gene: TRBJ2-3; V gene: TRBV11-2; CDR3 length: 15; D gene: TRBD2; CDR3 protein: CASSSTGTITDTQYF; CDR3 DNA: TGTGCCAGCAGCTCCACCGGGACTATCACAGATACGCAGTATTTT
clone size: many; J gene: TRBJ2-3; V gene: TRBV20-1; CDR3 length: 15; D gene: NA; CDR3 protein: CSASMAESATDTQYF; CDR3 DNA: TGCAGTGCCTCCATGGCCGAGTCAGCAACAGATACGCAGTATTTT
clone size: many; J gene: TRBJ1-1; V gene: TRBV19; CDR3 length: 13; D gene: NA; CDR3 protein: CASSINGAWGAFF; CDR3 DNA: TGTGCCAGTAGTATAAATGGGGCCTGGGGAGCTTTCTTT
clone size: few; J gene: TRBJ2-7; V gene: TRBV10-2; CDR3 length: 12; D gene: NA; CDR3 protein: CASSGTVNEQYF; CDR3 DNA: TGCGCCAGCTCGGGGACCGTCAACGAGCAGTACTTC
clone size: many; J gene: TRBJ1-5; V gene: TRBV12-3/TRBV12-4; CDR3 length: 12; D gene: NA; CDR3 protein: CASSLGGKPQHF; CDR3 DNA: TGTGCCAGCAGTTTAGGGGGTAAGCCCCAGCATTTT
clone size: many; J gene: TRBJ1-2; V gene: TRBV6-5; CDR3 length: 13; D gene: NA; CDR3 protein: CASRRDANYGYTF; CDR3 DNA: TGTGCCAGCAGACGGGACGCCAACTATGGCTACACCTTC
clone size: many; J gene: TRBJ2-7; V gene: TRBV29-1; CDR3 length: 12; D gene: NA; CDR3 protein: CSVGSSTYEQYF; CDR3 DNA: TGCAGCGTTGGCAGCAGTACCTACGAGCAGTACTTC
clone size: many; J gene: TRBJ2-7; V gene: TRBV12-3/TRBV12-4; CDR3 length: 14; D gene: TRBD1; CDR3 protein: CASSFADRAYEQYF; CDR3 DNA: TGTGCCAGCAGTTTCGCGGACAGGGCCTACGAGCAGTACTTC
clone size: many; J gene: TRBJ2-4; V gene: TRBV5-8; CDR3 length: 14; D gene: TRBD1; CDR3 protein: CASSSDRVANIQYF; CDR3 DNA: TGTGCCAGCAGCTCGGACAGGGTGGCGAACATTCAGTACTTC
clone size: few; J gene: TRBJ1-1; V gene: TRBV18; CDR3 length: 16; D gene: NA; CDR3 protein: CASSKASTLVSTEAFF; CDR3 DNA: TGTGCCAGCTCAAAGGCCTCGACACTGGTCAGCACTGAAGCTTTCTTT
clone size: many; J gene: TRBJ2-4; V gene: TRBV30; CDR3 length: 12; D gene: TRBD1; CDR3 protein: CAYDRAGNIQYF; CDR3 DNA: TGTGCCTACGACAGGGCTGGCAACATTCAGTACTTC
clone size: many; J gene: TRBJ2-4; V gene: TRBV28; CDR3 length: 12; D gene: NA; CDR3 protein: CASSNNKNIQYF; CDR3 DNA: TGTGCCAGCAGTAACAACAAAAACATTCAGTACTTC
clone size: many; J gene: TRBJ2-7; V gene: TRBV27; CDR3 length: 16; D gene: TRBD1; CDR3 protein: CASRPVIDRVNYEQYF; CDR3 DNA: TGTGCCAGCAGACCAGTGATAGACAGGGTGAACTACGAGCAGTACTTC
clone size: many; J gene: TRBJ2-1; V gene: TRBV12-5; CDR3 length: 14; D gene: TRBD1; CDR3 protein: CASGGTGGYNEQFF; CDR3 DNA: TGTGCTAGTGGCGGGACAGGGGGTTACAATGAGCAGTTCTTC
clone size: many; J gene: TRBJ1-5; V gene: TRBV27; CDR3 length: 15; D gene: NA; CDR3 protein: CASSPKGNSNQPQHF; CDR3 DNA: TGTGCCAGCAGTCCCAAGGGTAATAGCAATCAGCCCCAGCATTTT
clone size: many; J gene: TRBJ2-1; V gene: TRBV6-5; CDR3 length: 15; D gene: TRBD2; CDR3 protein: CASSYRTSGGPEQFF; CDR3 DNA: TGTGCCAGCAGTTACCGGACTAGCGGGGGACCTGAGCAGTTCTTC
clone size: NA; J gene: TRBJ2-3; V gene: TRBV7-3; CDR3 length: 13; D gene: NA; CDR3 protein: CASRRGPDDTQYF; CDR3 DNA: TGTGCCAGCAGACGGGGGCCAGACGATACGCAGTATTTT
clone size: many; J gene: TRBJ2-7; V gene: TRBV28; CDR3 length: 13; D gene: NA; CDR3 protein: CASRVTSPYEQYF; CDR3 DNA: TGTGCCAGCAGGGTCACGAGTCCCTACGAGCAGTACTTC
clone size: NA; J gene: TRBJ2-2; V gene: TRBV7-6; CDR3 length: 14; D gene: TRBD2; CDR3 protein: CASNSGGAARELFF; CDR3 DNA: TGTGCCAGCAATAGCGGGGGGGCCGCCAGGGAGCTGTTTTTT
clone size: NA; J gene: TRBJ2-1; V gene: TRBV20-1; CDR3 length: 14; D gene: NA; CDR3 protein: CSARDRVSYNEQFF; CDR3 DNA: TGCAGTGCTAGAGATAGGGTATCCTACAATGAGCAGTTCTTC
clone size: many; J gene: TRBJ2-1; V gene: TRBV5-1; CDR3 length: 11; D gene: TRBD2; CDR3 protein: CASRLAEEQFF; CDR3 DNA: TGCGCCAGCCGTCTAGCGGAAGAGCAGTTCTTC
clone size: many; J gene: TRBJ1-2; V gene: TRBV29-1; CDR3 length: 13; D gene: NA; CDR3 protein: CSVGHGANYGYTF; CDR3 DNA: TGCAGCGTTGGGCATGGGGCCAACTATGGCTACACCTTC
clone size: NA; J gene: TRBJ2-5; V gene: TRBV11-2; CDR3 length: 13; D gene: NA; CDR3 protein: CASSNVDFGTQYF; CDR3 DNA: TGTGCCAGCAGCAACGTGGACTTTGGGACCCAGTACTTC